This is a list of T cell receptor beta chains from one sample in a study of blood T cell repertoires in COVID-19. The method was immunoSEQ multiplex PCR; TCRdb's version includes in-frame clones alone and lacks a portion of them. The repertoire has 250,000 to 300,000 clones, around 90% of them found once; the top ten carry over 3.5%. The sequencing sample was made of peripheral blood. These receptors were obtained from a woman aged 40 to 50 with acute or convalescent COVID-19. The conserved cysteine and the conserved F or W are not part of the CDR3 here. Fields, in order: V gene, J gene, CDR3 protein.

v_call: TRBV15
j_call: TRBJ1-6
cdr3_aa: ATSLEFRGNSPLH

v_call: TRBV2
j_call: TRBJ1-1
cdr3_aa: ASEEGRRNTEAF

v_call: TRBV19
j_call: TRBJ1-6
cdr3_aa: ASSIAQGANSPLH

v_call: TRBV2
j_call: TRBJ2-6
cdr3_aa: ASSEQGPSGANVLT

v_call: TRBV6-5
j_call: TRBJ2-1
cdr3_aa: ASSYGRGPSNEQF

v_call: TRBV30
j_call: TRBJ1-6
cdr3_aa: AWSPDRNSPLH

v_call: TRBV6-5
j_call: TRBJ1-1
cdr3_aa: ASSQGRMNTEAF

v_call: TRBV7-9
j_call: TRBJ1-1
cdr3_aa: ASSLGGQGLNTEAF

v_call: TRBV2
j_call: TRBJ1-1
cdr3_aa: ASRRQGYTEAF

v_call: TRBV4-1
j_call: TRBJ1-1
cdr3_aa: ASSTAGSTEAF

v_call: TRBV19
j_call: TRBJ2-5
cdr3_aa: ASSIDLTGGLLQETQY

v_call: TRBV5-8
j_call: TRBJ1-5
cdr3_aa: ATGRPTEGNQPQH

v_call: TRBV5-6
j_call: TRBJ1-1
cdr3_aa: ASRPTDRMNTEAF

v_call: TRBV24-1
j_call: TRBJ1-1
cdr3_aa: ATSQGAGTEAF

v_call: TRBV7-2
j_call: TRBJ2-5
cdr3_aa: ASSPRQRGAPGTQY